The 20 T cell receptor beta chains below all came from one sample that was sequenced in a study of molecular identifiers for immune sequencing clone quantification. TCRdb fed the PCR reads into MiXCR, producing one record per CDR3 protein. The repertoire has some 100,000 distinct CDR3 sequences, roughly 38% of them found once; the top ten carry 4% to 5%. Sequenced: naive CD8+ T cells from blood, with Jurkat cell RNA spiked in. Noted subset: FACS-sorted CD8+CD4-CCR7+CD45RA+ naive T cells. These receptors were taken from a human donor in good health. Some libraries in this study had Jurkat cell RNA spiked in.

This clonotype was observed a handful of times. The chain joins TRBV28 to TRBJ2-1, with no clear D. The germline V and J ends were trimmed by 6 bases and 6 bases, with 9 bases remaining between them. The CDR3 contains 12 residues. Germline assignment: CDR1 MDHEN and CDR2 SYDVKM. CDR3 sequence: CASRPNFNEQFF. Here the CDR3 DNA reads TGTGCCAGCAGGCCGAACTTCAATGAGCAGTTCTTC.

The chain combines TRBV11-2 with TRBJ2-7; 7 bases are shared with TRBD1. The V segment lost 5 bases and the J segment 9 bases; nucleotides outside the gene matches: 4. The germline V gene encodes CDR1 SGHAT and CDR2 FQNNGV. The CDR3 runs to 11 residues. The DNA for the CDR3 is TGTGCCAGCAGCCAAGGGACAGTGCAGTACTTC. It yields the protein CASSQGTVQYF.

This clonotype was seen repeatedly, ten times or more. DNA of the CDR3: TGTGCCAGCAGCGGACAGAAAGAGACCCAGTACTTC. Amino acid sequence: CASSGQKETQYF. The chain employs TRBV5-5 and TRBJ2-5; possible D gene TRBD1, 6 bases. CDR3 length equals 12 residues. CDR1 and CDR2 (germline): SGHKS, YYEKEE (reference sequence). Trimming took off 4 bases at V and 3 bases at J, with 7 bases between the two ends.

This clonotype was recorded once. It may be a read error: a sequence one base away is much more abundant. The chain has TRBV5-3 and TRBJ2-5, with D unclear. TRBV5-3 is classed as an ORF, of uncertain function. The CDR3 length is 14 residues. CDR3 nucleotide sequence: TGTGCCAGCAGCCTAGAGGCCCCCCAAGAGATCCAGTACTTC. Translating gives CASSLEAPQEIQYF.

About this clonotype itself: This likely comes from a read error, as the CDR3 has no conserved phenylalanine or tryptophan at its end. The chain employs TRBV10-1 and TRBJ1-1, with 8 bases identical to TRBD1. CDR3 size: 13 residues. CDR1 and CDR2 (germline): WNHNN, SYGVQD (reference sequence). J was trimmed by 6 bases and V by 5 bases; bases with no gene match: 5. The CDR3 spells CASSLDRGAEAFY. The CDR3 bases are TGCGCCAGCAGTCTAGACAGGGGTGCTGAAGCTTTCTAT.

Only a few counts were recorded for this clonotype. The CDR3 nucleotides read TGTGCCAGCAGTCAAACAGGGGGTAGCGAAAAACTGTTTTTT. Translated, it gives CASSQTGGSEKLFF. The rearrangement joins TRBV12-3 or TRBV12-4 to TRBJ1-4; 8 nucleotides align to TRBD1. CDR3 size: 14 residues. J lost 8 bases, V lost 5 bases, and 7 bases had no gene match.

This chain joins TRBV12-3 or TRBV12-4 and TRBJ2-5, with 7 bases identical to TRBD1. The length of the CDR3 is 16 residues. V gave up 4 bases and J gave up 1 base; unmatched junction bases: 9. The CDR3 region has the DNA TGTGCCAGCAGTTCTCCGGGACAGCGAGGCCAAGAGACCCAGTACTTC. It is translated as CASSSPGQRGQETQYF.

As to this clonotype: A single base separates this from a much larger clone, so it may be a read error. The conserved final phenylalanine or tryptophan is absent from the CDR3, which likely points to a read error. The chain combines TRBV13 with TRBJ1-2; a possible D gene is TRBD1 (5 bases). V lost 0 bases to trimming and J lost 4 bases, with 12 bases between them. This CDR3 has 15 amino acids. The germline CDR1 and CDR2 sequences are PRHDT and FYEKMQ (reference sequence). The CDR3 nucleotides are TGTGCCAGCAGCTTAGGCCGTGGGACGGTCTATGGCTACACCCTC. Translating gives CASSLGRGTVYGYTL.

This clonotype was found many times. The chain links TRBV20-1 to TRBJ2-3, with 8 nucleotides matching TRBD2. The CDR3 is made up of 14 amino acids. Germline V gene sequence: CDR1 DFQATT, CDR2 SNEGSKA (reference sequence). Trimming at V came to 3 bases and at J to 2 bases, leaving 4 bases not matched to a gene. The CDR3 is CSASPLAVTDTQYF. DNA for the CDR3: TGCAGTGCTAGCCCACTAGCGGTCACAGATACGCAGTATTTT.

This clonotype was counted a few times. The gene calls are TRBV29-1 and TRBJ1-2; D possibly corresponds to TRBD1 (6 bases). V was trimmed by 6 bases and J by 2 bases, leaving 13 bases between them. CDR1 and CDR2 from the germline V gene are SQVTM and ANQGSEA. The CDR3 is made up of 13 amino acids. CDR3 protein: CSVATGTNYGYTF. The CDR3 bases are TGCAGCGTCGCGACAGGTACCAACTATGGCTACACCTTC.

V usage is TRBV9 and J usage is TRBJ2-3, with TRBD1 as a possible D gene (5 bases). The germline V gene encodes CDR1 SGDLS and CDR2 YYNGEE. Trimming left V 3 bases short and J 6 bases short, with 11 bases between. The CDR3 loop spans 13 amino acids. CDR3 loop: CASSGAPGDTQYF. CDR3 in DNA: TGTGCCAGCAGCGGAGCCCCAGGGGATACGCAGTATTTT.

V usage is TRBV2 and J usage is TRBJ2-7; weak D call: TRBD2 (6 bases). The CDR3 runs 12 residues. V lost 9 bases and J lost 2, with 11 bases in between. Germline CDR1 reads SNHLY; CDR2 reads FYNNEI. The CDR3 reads CARGEVTYEQYF. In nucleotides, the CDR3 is TGTGCCAGAGGGGAGGTGACCTACGAGCAGTACTTC.

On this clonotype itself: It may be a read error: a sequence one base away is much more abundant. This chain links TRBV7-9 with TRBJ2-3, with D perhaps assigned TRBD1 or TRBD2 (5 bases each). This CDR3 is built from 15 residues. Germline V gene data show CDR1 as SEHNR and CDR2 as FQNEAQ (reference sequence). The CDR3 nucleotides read TGTGCCAGCAGCCCCAGGGACGTCTCCACAGATACGCCGTATTTT. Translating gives CASSPRDVSTDTPYF.

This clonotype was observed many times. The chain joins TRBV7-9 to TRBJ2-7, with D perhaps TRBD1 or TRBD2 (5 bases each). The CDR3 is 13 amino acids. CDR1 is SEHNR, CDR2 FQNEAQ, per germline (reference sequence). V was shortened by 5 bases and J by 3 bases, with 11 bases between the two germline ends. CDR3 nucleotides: TGTGCCAGCAGCCCTGGGGACCTCTACGAGCAGTACTTC. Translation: CASSPGDLYEQYF.

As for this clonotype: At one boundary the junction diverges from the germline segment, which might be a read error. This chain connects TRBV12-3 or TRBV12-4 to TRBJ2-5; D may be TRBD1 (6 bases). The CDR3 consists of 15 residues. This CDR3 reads CACSAGAGVWETQYF. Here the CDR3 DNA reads TGTGCCTGCAGTGCCGGGGCAGGGGTGTGGGAGACCCAGTACTTC.

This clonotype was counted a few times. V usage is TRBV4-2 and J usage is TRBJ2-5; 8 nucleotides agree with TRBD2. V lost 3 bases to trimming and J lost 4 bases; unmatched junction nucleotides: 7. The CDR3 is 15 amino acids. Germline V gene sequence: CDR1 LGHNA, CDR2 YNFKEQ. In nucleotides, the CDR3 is TGTGCCAGCAGCCAGGAATTAGCGGGAACAGAGACCCAGTACTTC. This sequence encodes CASSQELAGTETQYF.

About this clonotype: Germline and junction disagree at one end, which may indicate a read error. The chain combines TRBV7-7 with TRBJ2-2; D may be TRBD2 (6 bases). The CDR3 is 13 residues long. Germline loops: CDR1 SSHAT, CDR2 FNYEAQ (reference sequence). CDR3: CASSLVHGGEQFF. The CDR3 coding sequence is TGTGCTAGCAGCTTAGTCCACGGCGGGGAGCAGTTTTTT.

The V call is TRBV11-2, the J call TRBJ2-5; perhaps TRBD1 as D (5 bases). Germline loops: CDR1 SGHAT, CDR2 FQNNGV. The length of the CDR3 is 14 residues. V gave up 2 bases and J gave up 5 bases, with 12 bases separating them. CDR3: CASSLWGQGETQYF. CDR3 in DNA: TGTGCCAGCAGCTTATGGGGCCAGGGCGAGACCCAGTACTTC.

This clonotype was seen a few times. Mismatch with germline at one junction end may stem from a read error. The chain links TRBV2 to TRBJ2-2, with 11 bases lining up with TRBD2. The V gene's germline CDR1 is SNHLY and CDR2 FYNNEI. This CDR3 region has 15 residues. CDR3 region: CASSPTSGNAGKLFF. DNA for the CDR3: TGTGCCAGCAGCCCGACTAGCGGGAATGCCGGGAAGCTGTTTTTT.

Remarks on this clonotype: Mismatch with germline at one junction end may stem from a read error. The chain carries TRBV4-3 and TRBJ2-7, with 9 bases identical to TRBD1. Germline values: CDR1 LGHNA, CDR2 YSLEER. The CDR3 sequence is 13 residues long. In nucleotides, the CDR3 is TGCGCCAGCGGCCATGGACAGGGGACCGAGCAGTACTTC. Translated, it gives CASGHGQGTEQYF.